Listed here are 27 T cell receptor beta chains from one sample, sequenced in a study of Graves' ophthalmopathy and Graves' hyperthyroidism. The study amplified TCR beta CDR3 regions using RNA transcripts. HTBI primers primed a first-round RT-PCR, and a second-round multiplex PCR followed. TCRdb passed the multiplex PCR reads through MiXCR, listing each CDR3 protein once. The sample contains a few hundred thousand distinct CDR3 sequences, about 35% of which appear only once. Sequenced material: peripheral blood or thyroid tissue (not recorded which). All receptors derive from an adult man with Graves' hyperthyroidism.

The chain employs TRBV20-1 and TRBJ1-6; TRBD1 agrees at 8 bases. The germline CDR1 and CDR2 sequences are DFQATT and SNEGSKA (reference sequence). This CDR3 is built from 13 residues. The V segment lost 5 bases and the J segment 5 bases; nucleotides outside the gene matches: 2. For the CDR3, the DNA is TGCAGTGCTCTGGACAGGGATAATTCACCCCTCCACTTT. It specifies CSALDRDNSPLHF.

The chain recombines TRBV29-1 with TRBJ1-2; 10 nucleotides match TRBD1. This CDR3 spans 13 amino acids. Germline V CDR1 and CDR2: SQVTM, ANQGSEA. Losses at the gene ends were 6 bases for V and 6 bases for J; bases not matched to a gene: 7. The CDR3 nucleotides read TGCAGCGTGGACAGGGGGTATCGGAATGGCTACACCTTC. This gives the protein CSVDRGYRNGYTF.

This clonotype has a handful of counts. V gene TRBV29-1 combines with J gene TRBJ2-3; D possibly corresponds to TRBD2 (5 bases). The CDR3 has 11 amino acids. V was shortened by 8 bases and J by 6 bases, with 12 bases between the two germline ends. Germline V gene data show CDR1 as SQVTM and CDR2 as ANQGSEA. CDR3 sequence: CSQRGGDTQYF. CDR3 bases: TGCAGCCAACGCGGCGGGGATACGCAGTATTTT.

The chain couples TRBV7-3 to TRBJ2-1, with TRBD2 as a possible D gene (5 bases). The CDR3 loop spans 13 amino acids. Germline V gene data show CDR1 as SGHTA and CDR2 as FQGTGA. Trimming shortened V by 1 base and J by 10 bases, and 11 bases separated the two germline ends. CDR3 sequence reads: CASSLMFTGEQFF. CDR3 coding DNA: TGTGCCAGCAGCTTAATGTTTACGGGAGAGCAGTTCTTC.

This clonotype was observed a handful of times. This chain connects TRBV7-9 to TRBJ2-7; 10 bases are a match to TRBD1. The DNA matches TRBJ2-1 better at its end, which makes the J call doubtful. Germline assignment: CDR1 SEHNR and CDR2 FQNEAQ (reference sequence). The CDR3 runs 15 residues. DNA for the CDR3: TGTGCCAGCAGCCGGCCGGGACAGGGGTACGATGAGCAGTTCTTC. Its translation is CASSRPGQGYDEQFF.

In this sample, this clonotype turned up many times. The chain recombines TRBV6-5 with TRBJ1-5; D is undetermined. This CDR3 comprises 14 residues. V lost 4 bases and J lost 8, with 15 bases in between. CDR1 and CDR2 from the germline V gene are MNHEY and SVGAGI. The CDR3, as DNA: TGTGCCAGCAGTTCCTCGCTAGGTAGGGAGCCCCAGCATTTT. This encodes CASSSSLGREPQHF.

The V gene is TRBV3-1, the J gene TRBJ2-7; D unresolved. Trimming left V 1 base short and J 3 bases short, with 7 bases between. The CDR3 is 13 amino acids. Germline CDR1 is LGHDT and CDR2 is YNNKEL (reference sequence). The CDR3 here is CASSQGGLYEQYF. Here the CDR3 DNA reads TGTGCCAGCAGCCAAGGAGGTCTCTACGAGCAGTACTTC.

The chain joins TRBV12-3 or TRBV12-4 to TRBJ1-1; the D is unclear. V was shortened by 4 bases and J by 5 bases, with 11 bases between the two germline ends. The CDR3 sequence is 13 residues long. CDR3 loop: CASSSSGRTEAFF. The CDR3, as DNA: TGTGCCAGCAGTTCCTCCGGGAGGACTGAAGCTTTCTTT.

Only a few counts were recorded for this clonotype. CDR3 residues: CASSEALQARWELNYGYTF. CDR3 bases: TGTGCCAGCAGTGAAGCGCTTCAGGCTAGATGGGAACTAAACTATGGCTACACCTTC. J is TRBJ1-2 and V is TRBV6-1; D is unresolved. Germline V gene sequence: CDR1 MNHNS, CDR2 SASEGT. V was trimmed by 0 bases and J by 2 bases, leaving 22 bases between them. This CDR3 comprises 19 residues.

This clonotype was found many times. This sequence joins TRBV10-3 and TRBJ1-1; the D gene is possibly TRBD1 (6 bases). There are 15 residues in the CDR3. The V end was cut by 3 bases, the J end by 1 base, with 12 bases between. Germline CDR1 reads ENHRY; CDR2 reads SYGVKD. CDR3 protein: CAISDRGAKNTEAFF. The CDR3 DNA reads TGTGCCATCAGTGATCGGGGGGCGAAGAACACTGAAGCTTTCTTT.

This clonotype showed up just once. The J gene is TRBJ2-7, the V gene TRBV5-1, with TRBD2 as a possible D gene (5 bases). V lost 4 bases and J lost 5, with 19 bases in between. The CDR3 covers 15 residues. Germline values: CDR1 SGHRS, CDR2 YFSETQ. The CDR3 protein is CASSQPSQNPHEQYF. The CDR3, as DNA: TGCGCCAGCAGCCAACCTAGCCAGAACCCCCACGAGCAGTACTTC.

Ten or more counts support this clonotype. The chain links TRBV7-2 to TRBJ1-1; 9 positions agree with TRBD1. The CDR3 loop spans 15 amino acids. Looked up from germline, CDR1 is SGHTA and CDR2 is FQGNSA. V lost 5 bases and J lost 4; bases outside the gene matches: 8. The CDR3 spells CASSRRTGESTEAFF. For the CDR3, the DNA is TGTGCCAGCAGCCGACGGACAGGGGAGAGCACTGAAGCTTTCTTT.

This chain links TRBV10-3 with TRBJ2-3, with TRBD2 matching over 10 bases. The CDR3 covers 18 residues. Germline V gene lookup returns CDR1 ENHRY and CDR2 SYGVKD. After removal of 2 bases from V and 0 bases from J, the junction contained 8 bases not matched to a gene. The CDR3 loop reads CAISEKRGGRTSTDTQYF. CDR3 DNA: TGTGCCATCAGTGAGAAGCGGGGGGGGAGGACTAGCACAGATACGCAGTATTTT.

The V gene is TRBV19, the J gene TRBJ1-2; D gene ambiguous. Trimming pared 5 bases from V and 2 bases from J, leaving 21 bases between. This CDR3 is 17 amino acids long. Germline CDR1 is LNHDA and CDR2 is SQIVND (reference sequence). CDR3 sequence (DNA): TGTGCCAGTAGTCCGCAAGGACTAGCGGGAGGCAACTATGGCTACACCTTC. It is translated as CASSPQGLAGGNYGYTF.

V gene TRBV10-3 combines with J gene TRBJ1-1, with D perhaps TRBD1 (5 bases). Germline CDR1 ENHRY, CDR2 SYGVKD. This CDR3 has 12 amino acids. V lost 2 bases to trimming and J lost 11 bases, with 12 bases between them. This CDR3 is CAISEPVGAAFF. The CDR3 DNA sequence: TGTGCCATCAGTGAGCCGGTCGGGGCGGCTTTCTTT.

This clonotype was recorded many times. This sequence joins TRBV9 and TRBJ1-2; TRBD1 aligns across 10 bases. CDR1 is SGDLS, CDR2 YYNGEE, per germline. This CDR3 comprises 16 residues. J lost 4 bases, V lost 4 bases, and 10 bases had no gene match. The CDR3 spells CASSPLLGTGVYGYTF. CDR3 sequence (DNA): TGTGCCAGCAGCCCCCTCCTAGGGACAGGGGTCTATGGCTACACCTTC.

This clonotype has at least ten counts. Sequence at one end of the junction differs from germline and may be a read error. The V call is TRBV5-1, the J call TRBJ1-5; no reliable D call. In germline, CDR1 is SGHRS, CDR2 YFSETQ. This CDR3 is 13 amino acids long. In DNA, the CDR3 is TGTGCCAGCAGCCCTGACGGAAATCAGCCCCAGCATTTT. It specifies CASSPDGNQPQHF. The complete variable domain, with remaining parts taken from reference TRBV5-1 and TRBJ1-5, reads KAGVTQTPRYLIKTRGQQVTLSCSPISGHRSVSWYQQTPGQGLQFLFEYFSETQRNKGNFPGRFSGRQFSNSRSEMNVSTLELGDSALYLCASSPDGNQPQHFGDGTRLSIL.

The gene calls are TRBV6-5 and TRBJ2-5; 9 bases agree with TRBD1. The CDR3 is made up of 15 amino acids. The V gene end was trimmed by 5 bases and the J gene end by 5 bases; junction bases not matched to a gene: 9. Germline loops: CDR1 MNHEY, CDR2 SVGAGI. The CDR3 region has the DNA TGTGCCAGCAGTCCGACACAGGGGGCTATCGAGACCCAGTACTTC. Amino acid sequence: CASSPTQGAIETQYF.

With regard to this clonotype: Just one base apart from a much larger clone, this may be a read error. This chain uses TRBV12-3 or TRBV12-4 with TRBJ1-1; D is ambiguous. V was clipped by 7 bases and J by 6 bases, with 12 bases between them. This CDR3 comprises 12 residues. CDR3 DNA: TGTGCCAGCACCGGGGTGGTTCCTGAAGCTTTCTTT. It codes for CASTGVVPEAFF.

Of note for this clonotype: A much more abundant neighbour one base away suggests this may be a read error. No conserved phenylalanine or tryptophan is present at the end of the CDR3, so a read error is the likely explanation. The chain links TRBV10-3 to TRBJ1-1; D remains unclear. The CDR3 has 11 amino acids. CDR1 and CDR2 (germline): ENHRY, SYGVKD. CDR3 residues: CASSYWGEAFL. The CDR3 nucleotides read TGTGCCAGCAGTTATTGGGGTGAAGCTTTCCTT.

This clonotype occurred many times. The chain recombines TRBV20-1 with TRBJ1-1; 8 bases line up with TRBD1. The V gene's germline CDR1 is DFQATT and CDR2 SNEGSKA (reference sequence). J lost 1 base, V lost 3 bases, and 4 bases had no gene match. This CDR3 has 14 residues. This CDR3 reads CSASFGQGNTEAFF. In DNA, the CDR3 is TGCAGTGCTAGCTTTGGACAGGGGAACACTGAAGCTTTCTTT.

Notes on this clonotype: A much larger clonotype is one base distant, so this may be a read error. The genes are TRBV5-6 and TRBJ2-6, with a tentative D call TRBD1 (6 bases). This CDR3 spans 16 amino acids. Germline loops: CDR1 SGHDT, CDR2 YYEEEE. The CDR3 sequence: CAGSSKQGSGANVLTF. DNA for the CDR3: TGTGCCGGCAGCTCCAAACAGGGTTCTGGGGCCAACGTCCTGACTTTC.

This clonotype was recorded many times. This rearrangement joins TRBV12-3 or TRBV12-4 to TRBJ1-1; tentative D call: TRBD1 (6 bases). This CDR3 is built from 13 residues. Trimming pared 6 bases from V and 2 bases from J, leaving 10 bases between. The DNA for the CDR3 is TGTGCCAGCAGGAGACAGGACAACACTGAAGCTTTCTTT. Protein: CASRRQDNTEAFF.

This clonotype has at least ten counts. The chain uses TRBV20-1 and TRBJ1-2; D is uncertain. This CDR3 contains 12 residues. The V and J ends lost 6 bases and 1 base respectively, with 9 bases between them. CDR1 DFQATT and CDR2 SNEGSKA come from the germline V gene (reference sequence). CDR3 in amino acids: CSARPDNYGYTF. As DNA, the CDR3 is TGCAGTGCCCGACCAGATAACTATGGCTACACCTTC.

This clonotype was recorded once. The V gene is TRBV15, the J gene TRBJ1-5; D not certain. The V end was cut by 8 bases, the J end by 11 bases, with 25 bases between. CDR1 LNHNV and CDR2 YYDKDF come from the germline V gene (reference sequence). CDR3 length equals 15 residues. The CDR3 sequence is CATASLDSIGETQHF. The DNA for the CDR3 is TGTGCCACCGCGTCGCTAGACTCGATCGGGGAGACCCAGCATTTT. Combining the CDR3 with reference TRBV15 and TRBJ1-5 gives the whole variable domain DAMVIQNPRYQVTQFGKPVTLSCSQTLNHNVMYWYQQKSSQAPKLLFHYYDKDFNNEADTPDNFQSRRPNTSFCFLDIRSPGLGDTAMYLCATASLDSIGETQHFGDGTRLSIL.

This chain connects TRBV24-1 to TRBJ2-5; 8 nucleotides line up with TRBD2. There are 16 residues in the CDR3. Per germline, CDR1 KGHDR and CDR2 SFDVKD. V lost 3 bases to trimming and J lost 1 base; unmatched junction nucleotides: 6. CDR3 coding DNA: TGTGCCACCAGTGATCCGGGACTAGTGCTCCAAGAGACCCAGTACTTC. This translates into CATSDPGLVLQETQYF.

This clonotype was observed many times. V gene TRBV4-1 combines with J gene TRBJ1-5, with a tentative D call TRBD1 (6 bases). V lost 1 base to trimming and J lost 4 bases, with 11 bases between them. The CDR3 sequence is 15 residues long. The V gene's germline CDR1 is MGHRA and CDR2 YSYEKL. The CDR3 protein is CASSQALGANQPQHF. The DNA for the CDR3 is TGCGCCAGCAGCCAAGCTTTGGGGGCGAATCAGCCCCAGCATTTT.